This TCR beta chain was sequenced for a study of CD8+ T cells in alopecia areata. This clone was detected only a few times. Its antigen is undetermined. Treatment reported: oral pan-JAK inhibitor, 5-10 mg twice daily. V gave up 6 bases and J gave up 1 base, with 9 bases separating them. The germline V gene has CDR1 SQVTM and CDR2 ANQGSEA. The CDR3 is 12 amino acids. Extracted from the samples, RNA was reverse transcribed into cDNA to serve as the sequencing template. Profiling relied on immunoSEQ multiplex PCR, and the TCRdb table lists in-frame clones only, not all of them. The sample yields roughly 250,000 clones, 60% seen once. General observations from the study: Mice showed TCR sharing more clearly than patients did, possibly owing to HLA.

The material sequenced was CD4+ T cells sorted from blood, taken at week 52, from a patient treated with tofacitinib. The rearrangement joins TRBV29-1 to TRBJ1-1; D not resolved. The sequence derives from a human donor with alopecia areata. The CDR3 DNA reads TGCAGCGTGGGTACGGGGAACACTGAAGCTTTCTTT. This sequence encodes CSVGTGNTEAFF. The whole variable domain, remainder taken from reference TRBV29-1 and TRBJ1-1, is SAVISQKPSRDICQRGTSLTIQCQVDSQVTMMFWYRQQPGQSLTLIATANQGSEATYESGFVIDKFPISRPNLTFSTLTVSNMSPEDSSIYLCSVGTGNTEAFFGQGTRLTVV.